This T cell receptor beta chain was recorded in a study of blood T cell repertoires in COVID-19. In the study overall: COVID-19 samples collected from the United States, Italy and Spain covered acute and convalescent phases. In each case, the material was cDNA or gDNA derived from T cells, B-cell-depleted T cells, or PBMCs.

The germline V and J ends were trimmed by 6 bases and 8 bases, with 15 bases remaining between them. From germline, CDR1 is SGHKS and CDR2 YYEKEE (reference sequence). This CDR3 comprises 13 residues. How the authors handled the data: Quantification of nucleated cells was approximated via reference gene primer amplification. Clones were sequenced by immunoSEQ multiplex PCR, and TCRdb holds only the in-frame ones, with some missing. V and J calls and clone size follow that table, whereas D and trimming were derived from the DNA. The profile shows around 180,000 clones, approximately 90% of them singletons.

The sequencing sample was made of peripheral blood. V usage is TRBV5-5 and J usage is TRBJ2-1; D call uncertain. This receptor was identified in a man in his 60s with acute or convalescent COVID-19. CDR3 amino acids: CASTTLDLDEQFF. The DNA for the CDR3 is TGTGCCAGCACCACTCTAGATCTAGATGAGCAGTTCTTC.